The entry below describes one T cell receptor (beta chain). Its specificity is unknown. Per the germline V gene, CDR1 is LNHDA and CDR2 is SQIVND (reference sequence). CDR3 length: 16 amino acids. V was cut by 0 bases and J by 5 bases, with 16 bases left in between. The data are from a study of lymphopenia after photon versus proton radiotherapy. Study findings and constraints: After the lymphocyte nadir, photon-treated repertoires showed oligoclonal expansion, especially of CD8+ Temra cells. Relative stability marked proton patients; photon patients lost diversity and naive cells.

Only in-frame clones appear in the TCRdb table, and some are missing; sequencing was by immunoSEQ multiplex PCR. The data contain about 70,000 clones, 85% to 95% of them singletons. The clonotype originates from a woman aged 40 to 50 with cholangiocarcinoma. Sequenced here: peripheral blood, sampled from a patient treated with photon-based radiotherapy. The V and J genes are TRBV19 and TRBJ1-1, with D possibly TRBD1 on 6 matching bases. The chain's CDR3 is CASSIDLTARGTEAFF. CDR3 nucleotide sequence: TGTGCCAGTAGTATAGATCTCACGGCTAGGGGGACTGAAGCTTTCTTT.